The 28 T cell receptor beta chains below come from one sample, sequenced in a study of early T cells in non-severe SARS-CoV-2 infection. TCRdb re-derived calls from the 5' RACE reads in MiXCR, one entry per CDR3 protein. The table includes 60,000 to 75,000 distinct CDR3 sequences, about 11% detected once. The sequenced material came from whole blood. These receptors were collected from an adult who was a healthcare worker with PCR-confirmed SARS-CoV-2 infection or an uninfected control (not recorded which).

At least ten counts were recorded for this clonotype. The CDR3: CASSLISEEETQYF. The DNA of the CDR3 is TGCGCCAGCAGCTTGATCAGCGAAGAAGAGACCCAGTACTTC. The chain recombines TRBV5-1 with TRBJ2-5; D is unclear. Trimming pared 1 base from V and 3 bases from J, leaving 10 bases between. Germline CDR1 is SGHRS and CDR2 is YFSETQ. The CDR3 covers 14 residues.

This clonotype was detected ten times or more. The CDR3, as DNA: TGTGCCAGCAGTGACGGGGCGCATAATTCACCCCTCCACTTT. Amino acid sequence: CASSDGAHNSPLHF. The V and J genes are TRBV6-4 and TRBJ1-6; TRBD1 is a possible D gene (5 bases). The CDR3 totals 14 residues. Per the germline V gene, CDR1 is MRHNA and CDR2 is SNTAGT. V dropped 2 bases and J dropped 5 bases, with 7 bases sitting between them.

In its sample, this clonotype was seen many times. The CDR3 DNA follows: TGTGCCAGCAGTTACGTCGGGACCGATAATTCACCCCTCCACTTT. Translating gives CASSYVGTDNSPLHF. The rearrangement uses TRBV6-2 or TRBV6-3 and TRBJ1-6; possible D gene TRBD1, 5 bases. This CDR3 is 15 amino acids long. V was clipped by 2 bases and J by 5 bases, with 10 bases between them. CDR1 is MNHEY and CDR2 is SVGEGT in the germline V gene.

This chain links TRBV6-1 with TRBJ2-3; D uncertain. V shed 7 bases and J shed 4 bases, with 12 bases lying between them. This CDR3 has 13 residues. Germline assignment: CDR1 MNHNS and CDR2 SASEGT. CDR3 in DNA: TGTGCCAGCACCCCCGCCAGCCCAGATACGCAGTATTTT. Protein product: CASTPASPDTQYF.

This clonotype was counted ten times or more. The chain links TRBV2 to TRBJ2-7; the match to TRBD1 covers 10 bases. After removal of 10 bases from V and 4 bases from J, the junction contained 7 bases not matched to a gene. CDR3 length: 13 residues. Germline V CDR1 and CDR2: SNHLY, FYNNEI. Written as DNA, the CDR3 is TGTGCCATCGGACAGGGGGTTAGATACGAGCAGTACTTC. Residues: CAIGQGVRYEQYF. Using reference TRBV2 and TRBJ2-7 for the parts outside the CDR3, the full variable domain is EPEVTQTPSHQVTQMGQEVILRCVPISNHLYFYWYRQILGQKVEFLVSFYNNEISEKSEIFDDQFSVERPDGSNFTLKIRSTKLEDSAMYFCAIGQGVRYEQYFGPGTRLTVT.

V usage is TRBV5-1 and J usage is TRBJ2-3, with D perhaps matching TRBD1 (7 bases). Germline-derived CDR1 and CDR2 are SGHRS and YFSETQ. The CDR3 contains 18 residues. V was clipped by 1 base and J by 2 bases, with 20 bases between them. The CDR3 protein is CASSLIVGRGTYTDTQYF. The CDR3 region has the DNA TGCGCCAGCAGCTTGATAGTGGGCAGGGGGACTTACACAGATACGCAGTATTTT.

This clonotype was seen repeatedly, ten times or more. The J gene is TRBJ2-1, the V gene TRBV20-1; tentative D call: TRBD2 (5 bases). This CDR3 comprises 10 residues. Germline V gene lookup returns CDR1 DFQATT and CDR2 SNEGSKA (reference sequence). V lost 6 bases and J 10 bases, leaving 10 bases between the germline ends. The CDR3, as DNA: TGCAGTGCCAATGACTACGAGCAGTTCTTC. Translated, it gives CSANDYEQFF.

This clonotype has at least ten counts. The genes are TRBV30 and TRBJ2-7, with TRBD1 matching 7 bases. Germline CDR1 GTSNPN, CDR2 SVGIG (reference sequence). The CDR3 spans 14 residues. Germline trimming cut 6 bases from V and 4 bases from J; bases unmatched to any gene: 12. CDR3 loop: CACSPHRGSYEQYF. For the CDR3, the DNA is TGTGCCTGCAGTCCTCACAGGGGAAGTTACGAGCAGTACTTC.

The sample holds many counts of this clonotype. A read error may account for a junction end that differs from germline. The chain uses TRBV7-3 and TRBJ1-6; D gene ambiguous. The CDR3 spans 14 residues. Germline V lookup: CDR1 SGHTA, CDR2 FQGTGA. DNA for the CDR3: TGTGCCAGCAGCTTAACGAGACCGCCTTCAACCCTCCACTTT. Its translation is CASSLTRPPSTLHF.

The table lists this clonotype with a few counts. This chain joins TRBV11-3 and TRBJ2-5; D not resolved. CDR3 length: 12 amino acids. V lost 8 bases to trimming and J lost 0 bases, with 7 bases between them. CDR1 is SGHNT and CDR2 is YENEEA in the germline V gene. The CDR3 DNA reads TGTGCCAGCGGGTTTTACCAAGAGACCCAGTACTTC. Translation: CASGFYQETQYF. Supplemented by reference TRBV11-3 and TRBJ2-5, the full variable domain reads EAGVVQSPRYKIIEKKQPVAFWCNPISGHNTLYWYLQNLGQGPELLIRYENEEAVDDSQLPKDRFSAERLKGVDSTLKIQPAELGDSAVYLCASGFYQETQYFGPGTRLLVL.

The chain uses TRBV10-3 and TRBJ1-6; unclear D gene. V lost 8 bases and J lost 0, with 14 bases in between. The CDR3 is 16 residues long. Germline CDR1 and CDR2: ENHRY and SYGVKD. CDR3 loop: CAIRSDASSYNSPLHF. For the CDR3, the DNA is TGTGCCATCCGGTCAGACGCAAGCTCCTATAATTCACCCCTCCACTTT.

The genes are TRBV12-3 or TRBV12-4 and TRBJ2-7; 9 bases line up with TRBD2. The CDR3 covers 15 residues. V shed 7 bases, J shed 2 bases, and the junction held 9 bases outside the gene matches. CDR3 sequence reads: CASKESGGFTYEQYF. The CDR3 DNA is TGTGCCAGCAAAGAAAGCGGGGGGTTCACCTACGAGCAGTACTTC.

This clonotype came up many times. The chain combines TRBV1 with TRBJ2-3. TRBV1 is listed as a pseudogene. The length of the CDR3 is 14 residues. CDR3 sequence (DNA): TGCACCAGCAGCCAAGGGCAGCGCACAGATACGCAGTATTTT. Amino acids: CTSSQGQRTDTQYF.

This clonotype came up a few times. The rearrangement links TRBV11-1 to TRBJ1-1; tentatively, D is TRBD1 (5 bases). The CDR3 contains 12 residues. The germline CDR1 and CDR2 sequences are SGHAT and FQDESV (reference sequence). The ends were cut back, 5 bases at V and 12 bases at J, with 16 bases in the middle. CDR3: CASSPLAGRPFF. In nucleotides, the CDR3 is TGTGCCAGCAGCCCCCTGGCGGGGCGACCTTTCTTT.

This clonotype turned up a few times. The V call is TRBV4-3, the J call TRBJ2-1; D unresolved. The germline gives CDR1 LGHNA, CDR2 YSLEER. There are 14 residues in the CDR3. V lost 4 bases and J 0 bases, leaving 7 bases between the germline ends. In DNA, the CDR3 is TGCGCCAGCAGCCGGCTAAGCTCCTACAATGAGCAGTTCTTC. As protein: CASSRLSSYNEQFF.

This clonotype was counted at least ten times. The chain is built from TRBV7-6 and TRBJ2-7; perhaps TRBD2 as D (7 bases). This CDR3 is 14 amino acids long. Per the germline V gene, CDR1 is SGHVS and CDR2 is FNYEAQ. V was shortened by 5 bases and J by 3 bases, with 14 bases between the two germline ends. CDR3 loop: CASSPRGGLYEQYF. The CDR3 nucleotides are TGTGCCAGCAGCCCGAGGGGGGGCCTCTACGAGCAGTACTTC.

This clonotype was observed a handful of times. J is TRBJ2-6 and V is TRBV6-1; D unresolved. Germline CDR1 reads MNHNS; CDR2 reads SASEGT. There are 14 residues in the CDR3. Trimming shortened V by 2 bases and J by 2 bases, and 4 bases separated the two germline ends. CDR3: CASSEHPGANVLTF. CDR3 sequence (DNA): TGTGCCAGCAGTGAACACCCTGGGGCCAACGTCCTGACTTTC.

This clonotype was recorded a few times. The gene calls are TRBV29-1 and TRBJ1-3; D uncertain. V lost 7 bases and J 4 bases, leaving 14 bases between the germline ends. The CDR3 is 13 residues long. The germline gives CDR1 SQVTM, CDR2 ANQGSEA. The CDR3 here is CSARTVYGNTIYF. As DNA, the CDR3 is TGCAGCGCCCGGACGGTTTACGGAAACACCATATATTTT.

This clonotype was counted only a few times. The rearrangement joins TRBV4-2 to TRBJ2-5; TRBD2 agrees at 8 bases. CDR3 size: 15 residues. The ends lost 0 bases at V and 2 bases at J; junction bases unmatched: 2. The V gene's germline CDR1 is LGHNA and CDR2 YNFKEQ. The CDR3 coding sequence is TGTGCCAGCAGCCAAGAAACTAGCGGACAAGAGACCCAGTACTTC. Encoded protein: CASSQETSGQETQYF.

This clonotype was seen ten or more times. The chain uses TRBV19 and TRBJ2-7; D uncertain. V was trimmed by 3 bases and J by 7 bases, leaving 19 bases between them. This CDR3 region has 15 residues. In germline, CDR1 is LNHDA, CDR2 SQIVND (reference sequence). The CDR3 bases are TGTGCCAGTAGTATGTCGGGCGCGTTCCTCTGGGAGCAGTACTTC. This encodes CASSMSGAFLWEQYF.

In its sample, this clonotype was seen many times. This rearrangement joins TRBV6-6 to TRBJ1-5, with 9 bases that match TRBD1. In germline, CDR1 is MNHNY, CDR2 SVGAGI (reference sequence). This CDR3 region has 16 residues. Unmatched junction bases numbered 3, after V lost 2 bases and J lost 1 base. Here the CDR3 DNA reads TGTGCCAGCAGTTACGGGACAGGGATGAGCAATCAGCCCCAGCATTTT. Protein sequence: CASSYGTGMSNQPQHF.

This chain links TRBV20-1 with TRBJ1-2; TRBD1 agrees at 8 bases. Trimming at V came to 5 bases and at J to 8 bases, leaving 16 bases not matched to a gene. The germline CDR1 and CDR2 sequences are DFQATT and SNEGSKA (reference sequence). CDR3 length: 15 amino acids. In DNA form, the CDR3 reads TGCAGTGCTGCGGATTACGGACAGGGCATGGTCGGCTACACCTTC. Translation gives CSAADYGQGMVGYTF.

This clonotype has more than one count but fewer than ten. V usage is TRBV5-1 and J usage is TRBJ2-7, with D possibly being TRBD1 or TRBD2 (6 bases each). V was trimmed by 5 bases and J by 2 bases, leaving 14 bases between them. From germline, CDR1 is SGHRS and CDR2 YFSETQ. The CDR3 covers 14 residues. CDR3: CASREQGGTYEQYF. The CDR3 DNA reads TGCGCCAGCAGAGAACAGGGAGGAACCTACGAGCAGTACTTC.

This clonotype has a handful of counts. This chain joins TRBV6-5 and TRBJ2-3; D remains ambiguous. Trimming took off 0 bases at V and 2 bases at J, with 12 bases between the two ends. This CDR3 spans 16 amino acids. Germline-derived CDR1 and CDR2 are MNHEY and SVGAGI. CDR3: CASSYSKSTYTDTQYF. The CDR3 DNA reads as TGTGCCAGCAGTTACTCGAAGTCTACCTACACAGATACGCAGTATTTT.

This clonotype was detected ten times or more. The J gene is TRBJ1-2, the V gene TRBV2; D perhaps matches TRBD1 (6 bases). The germline gives CDR1 SNHLY, CDR2 FYNNEI. There are 15 residues in the CDR3. Trimming removed 0 bases from V and 4 bases from J, with 12 bases in between. This CDR3 reads CASSEAGRGAYGYTF. CDR3 sequence (DNA): TGTGCCAGCAGTGAAGCCGGCAGGGGTGCCTATGGCTACACCTTC. Looking up the rest from reference TRBV2 and TRBJ1-2 gives the full variable domain: EPEVTQTPSHQVTQMGQEVILRCVPISNHLYFYWYRQILGQKVEFLVSFYNNEISEKSEIFDDQFSVERPDGSNFTLKIRSTKLEDSAMYFCASSEAGRGAYGYTFGSGTRLTVV.

This chain uses TRBV24-1 with TRBJ1-4; D remains unclear. The CDR3 is 15 amino acids. Germline CDR1 is KGHDR and CDR2 is SFDVKD. V was cut by 2 bases and J by 6 bases, with 12 bases left in between. The CDR3 DNA is TGTGCCACCAGTGATTCGACCCAACCGGATGAAAAACTGTTTTTT. Translation: CATSDSTQPDEKLFF.

This clonotype has a count of ten or more. The chain recombines TRBV2 with TRBJ2-2, with no clear D. V shed 6 bases and J shed 3 bases, with 11 bases lying between them. The CDR3 has 14 residues. The germline gives CDR1 SNHLY, CDR2 FYNNEI. CDR3 in DNA: TGTGCCAGCAGGGCGAAGGGTGACACCGGGGAGCTGTTTTTT. Translated, it gives CASRAKGDTGELFF.

This clonotype was picked up a small number of times. This chain links TRBV20-1 with TRBJ2-2; D possibly corresponds to TRBD1 (5 bases). The length of the CDR3 is 13 residues. Trimming removed 3 bases from V and 5 bases from J, with 10 bases in between. Looked up from germline, CDR1 is DFQATT and CDR2 is SNEGSKA (reference sequence). CDR3 sequence: CSARGLETGELFF. CDR3 coding DNA: TGCAGTGCTAGGGGGCTGGAGACCGGGGAGCTGTTTTTT.